The present T cell receptor (beta chain) was sequenced within a study of cytomegalovirus exposure and HLA in healthy donors. V dropped 1 base and J dropped 2; count of bases not matched to a gene: 6. This CDR3 contains 16 residues. Germline V gene data show CDR1 as SGHNT and CDR2 as YYREEE (reference sequence). This clone was seen only once. The antigen is unknown. Findings and limits, study-wide: In a later analysis, TCR beta V- and J-gene trimming showed a link to a missense DCLRE1C variant. Analyses of presence and absence presupposed an approximately uniform sequencing depth across donors.

PCR primers comprised 60 Vbeta and 13 Jbeta primers. Profiling relied on immunoSEQ multiplex PCR, and the TCRdb table lists in-frame clones only, not all of them. The sample carries approximately 150,000 clones, 70% to 85% recorded once. The chain employs TRBV5-4 and TRBJ2-3; 8 nucleotides agree with TRBD1. The sequence was obtained from a woman between 55 and 75 years old in good health and CMV-seropositive. Sequencing was carried out using PBMCs. CDR3 residues: CASSLWDRKFTDTQYF. In DNA, the CDR3 is TGTGCCAGCAGCTTGTGGGACAGGAAATTCACAGATACGCAGTATTTT.